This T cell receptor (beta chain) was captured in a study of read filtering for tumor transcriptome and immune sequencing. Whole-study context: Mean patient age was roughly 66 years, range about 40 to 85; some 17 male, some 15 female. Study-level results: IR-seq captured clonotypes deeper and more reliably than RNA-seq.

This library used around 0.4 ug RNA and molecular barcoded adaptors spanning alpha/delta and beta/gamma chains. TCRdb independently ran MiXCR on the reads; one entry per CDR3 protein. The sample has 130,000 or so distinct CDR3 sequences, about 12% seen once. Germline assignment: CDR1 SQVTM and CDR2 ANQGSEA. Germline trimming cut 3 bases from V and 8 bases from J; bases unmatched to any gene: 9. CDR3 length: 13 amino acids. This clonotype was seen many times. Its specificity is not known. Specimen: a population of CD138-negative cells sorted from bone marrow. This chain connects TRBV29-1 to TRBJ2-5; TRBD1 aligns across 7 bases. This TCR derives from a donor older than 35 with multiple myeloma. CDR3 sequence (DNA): TGCAGCGTTGACGACAGGGTCCTGGGCACCCAGTACTTC. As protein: CSVDDRVLGTQYF.